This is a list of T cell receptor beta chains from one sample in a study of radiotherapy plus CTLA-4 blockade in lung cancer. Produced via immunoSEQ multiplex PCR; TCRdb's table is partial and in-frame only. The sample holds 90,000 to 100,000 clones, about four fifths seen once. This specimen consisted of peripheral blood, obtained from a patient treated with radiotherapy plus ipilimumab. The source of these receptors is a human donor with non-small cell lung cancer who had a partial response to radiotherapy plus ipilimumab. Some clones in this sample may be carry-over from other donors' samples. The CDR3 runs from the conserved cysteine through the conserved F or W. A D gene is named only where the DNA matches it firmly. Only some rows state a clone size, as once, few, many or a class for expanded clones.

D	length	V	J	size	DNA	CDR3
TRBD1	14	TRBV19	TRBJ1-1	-	TGTGCCAGTACCCGACAGGGAATGAACACTGAAGCTTTCTTT	CASTRQGMNTEAFF
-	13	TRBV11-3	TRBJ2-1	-	TGTGCCAGCAGCTCCGGGACTTACAATGAGCAGTTCTTC	CASSSGTYNEQFF
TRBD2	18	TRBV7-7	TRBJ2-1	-	TGTGCCAGCAGCTTAGTTTCTAGCGGGAGCTTGGCCTACAATGAGCAGTTCTTC	CASSLVSSGSLAYNEQFF
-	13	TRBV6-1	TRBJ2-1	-	TGTGCCAGCATAGCGCCCGTCTACAATGAGCAGTTCTTC	CASIAPVYNEQFF
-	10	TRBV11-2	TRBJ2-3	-	TGTGCCAGCAGCGCGCTCACGCAGTATTTT	CASSALTQYF
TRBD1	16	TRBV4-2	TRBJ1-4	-	TGTGCCAGCAGCCAAGACTTAGGACAGGGGTGGGAAAAACTGTTTTTT	CASSQDLGQGWEKLFF
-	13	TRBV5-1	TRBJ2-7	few	TGCGCCAGCAGCTTGGGCGGCACCTACGAGCAGTACTTC	CASSLGGTYEQYF
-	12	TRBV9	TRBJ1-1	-	TGTGCCAGCAGCGTAGGCGGGTCTGAAGCTTTCTTT	CASSVGGSEAFF
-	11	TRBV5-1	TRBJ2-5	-	TGCGCCAGCAGCTTGTACGGGGACCAGTACTTC	CASSLYGDQYF
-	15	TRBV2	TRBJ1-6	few	TGTGCCAGCAGTGAGCCCGGAGGGCGCGGTTCACCCCTCCACTTT	CASSEPGGRGSPLHF
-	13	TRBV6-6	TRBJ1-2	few	TGTGCCAGCAGTTATCAGGAAAACTATGGCTACACCTTC	CASSYQENYGYTF
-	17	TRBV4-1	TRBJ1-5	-	TGCGCCAGCAGCCAAGAGTTGGCAGACTATAGCAATCAGCCCCAGCATTTT	CASSQELADYSNQPQHF
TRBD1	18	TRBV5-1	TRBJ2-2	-	TGCGCCAGCAGCTTTCGGCAGGGGGCACGGATGTACACCGGGGAGCTGTTTTTT	CASSFRQGARMYTGELFF
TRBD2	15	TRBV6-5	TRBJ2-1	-	TGTGCCAGCAGTTACTCGGGGCGGGAGGGCAATGAGCAGTTCTTC	CASSYSGREGNEQFF
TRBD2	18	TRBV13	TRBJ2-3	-	TGTGCCAGCAGCTTCTTTCTAGCGGCTAGTGGCGGCACAGATACGCAGTATTTT	CASSFFLAASGGTDTQYF
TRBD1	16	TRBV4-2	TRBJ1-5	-	TGTGCCAGCAGCCAGGGGGACAGGGATTACAATCAGCCCCAGCATTTT	CASSQGDRDYNQPQHF
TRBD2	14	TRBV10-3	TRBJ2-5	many	TGTGCCATCAGTGAGCCCCGAGCGGGGGGGAACCAGTACTTC	CAISEPRAGGNQYF
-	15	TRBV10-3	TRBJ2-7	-	TGTGCCATCAGTGAACGTCAGGCGAGCTCCTACGAGCAGTACTTC	CAISERQASSYEQYF
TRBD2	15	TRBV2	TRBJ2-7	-	TGTGCCAGCAGGCCGGGACTAGCGGGGAACTACGAGCAGTACTTC	CASRPGLAGNYEQYF
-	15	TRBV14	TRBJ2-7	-	TGTGCCAGCAGCCAAACAGGGTTGAAGTGGAGCGAGCAGTACTTC	CASSQTGLKWSEQYF
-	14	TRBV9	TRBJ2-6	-	TGTGCCAGCAGTCCGTACTCTGGGGCCAACGTCCTGACTTTC	CASSPYSGANVLTF
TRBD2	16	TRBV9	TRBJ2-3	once	TGTGCCAGCAGCACCCGGGGGGGGGACTACACAGATACGCAGTATTTT	CASSTRGGDYTDTQYF
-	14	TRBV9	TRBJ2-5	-	TGTGCCAGCAGCGTAATGGCGACTTCTGAGACCCAGTACTTC	CASSVMATSETQYF
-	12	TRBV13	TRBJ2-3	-	TGTGCCAGCAGCCCCCCCGGGGGTACGCAGTATTTT	CASSPPGGTQYF
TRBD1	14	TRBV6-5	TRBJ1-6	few	TGTGCCAGCAGATCAACAGGGGGTTATTCACCCCTCCACTTT	CASRSTGGYSPLHF
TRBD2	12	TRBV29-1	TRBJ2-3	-	TGCAGCGCATGGACTAGCGCAGATACGCAGTATTTT	CSAWTSADTQYF
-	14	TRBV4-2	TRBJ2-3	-	TGTGCCAGCAGCCAAGACGTGACTCCAGATACGCAGTATTTT	CASSQDVTPDTQYF
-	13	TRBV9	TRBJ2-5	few	TGTGCCAGCAGCCAACTAGGCCAGGAGACCCAGTACTTC	CASSQLGQETQYF
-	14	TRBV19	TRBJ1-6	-	TGTGCCAGTAGTACACAGAGTAGATATTCACCCCTCCACTTT	CASSTQSRYSPLHF
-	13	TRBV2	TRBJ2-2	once	TGTGCCAGCAGAGTACAAGGGAGCGGGGAGCTGTTTTTT	CASRVQGSGELFF
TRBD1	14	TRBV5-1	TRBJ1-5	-	TGCGCCAGCAGCATGACAGGGGGCGGTCAGCCCCAGCATTTT	CASSMTGGGQPQHF
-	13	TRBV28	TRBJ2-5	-	TGTGCCAGCGGTATACAGGGTTTGGGGACCCAGTACTTC	CASGIQGLGTQYF
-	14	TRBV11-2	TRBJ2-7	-	TGTGCCAGCAGCTTAGATACTACCTCTTTAGAGCAGTACTTC	CASSLDTTSLEQYF
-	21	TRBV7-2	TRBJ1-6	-	TGTGCCAGCAGCTTAGCGATATATCAAATGGGGGCCAGCTCCTATAATTCACCCCTCCACTTT	CASSLAIYQMGASSYNSPLHF
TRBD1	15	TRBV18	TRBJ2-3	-	TGTGCCAGCTCACCTCGGGACAGCAGCACAGATACGCAGTATTTT	CASSPRDSSTDTQYF
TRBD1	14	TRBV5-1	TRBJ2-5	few	TGCGCCAGCAGCTCTACAGGGGGCGGGGAGACCCAGTACTTC	CASSSTGGGETQYF
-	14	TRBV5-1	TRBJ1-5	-	TGCGCCAGCAGCTTGGCAGGGGAGGGACAGCCCCAGCATTTT	CASSLAGEGQPQHF
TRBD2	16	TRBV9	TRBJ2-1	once	TGTGCCAGCAGCGCGCGCAGCGGGAGCTCCTACAATGAGCAGTTCTTC	CASSARSGSSYNEQFF
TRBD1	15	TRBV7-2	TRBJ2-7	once	TGTGCCAGCAGTACCCAGACAGGGGTATCCTACGAGCAGTACTTC	CASSTQTGVSYEQYF
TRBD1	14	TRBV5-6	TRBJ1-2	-	TGTGCCAGCAGCCCGACAGGGGTGAGCGATGGCTACACCTTC	CASSPTGVSDGYTF
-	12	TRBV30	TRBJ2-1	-	TGTGCCTGGGGGTCCTTGAGGAATGAGCAGTTCTTC	CAWGSLRNEQFF
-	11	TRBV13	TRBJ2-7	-	TGTGCCAGCAGCTTCCGCTACGAGCAGTACTTC	CASSFRYEQYF
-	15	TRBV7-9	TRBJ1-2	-	TGTGCCAGCAGCTCCGGGAGGGGATCGAGCTATGGCTACACCTTC	CASSSGRGSSYGYTF
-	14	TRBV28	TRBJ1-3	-	TGTGCCAGTGACGGGTTAGCGGGAGGAAACACCATATATTTT	CASDGLAGGNTIYF
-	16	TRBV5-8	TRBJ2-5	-	TGTGCCAGCAGCTTGGGGGCAGGGTTGGTTGGAGAGACCCAGTACTTC	CASSLGAGLVGETQYF
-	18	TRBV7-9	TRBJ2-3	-	TGTGCCAGCAGCGCACCACCGAATCCTGCGGGAATGGCAGATACGCAGTATTTT	CASSAPPNPAGMADTQYF